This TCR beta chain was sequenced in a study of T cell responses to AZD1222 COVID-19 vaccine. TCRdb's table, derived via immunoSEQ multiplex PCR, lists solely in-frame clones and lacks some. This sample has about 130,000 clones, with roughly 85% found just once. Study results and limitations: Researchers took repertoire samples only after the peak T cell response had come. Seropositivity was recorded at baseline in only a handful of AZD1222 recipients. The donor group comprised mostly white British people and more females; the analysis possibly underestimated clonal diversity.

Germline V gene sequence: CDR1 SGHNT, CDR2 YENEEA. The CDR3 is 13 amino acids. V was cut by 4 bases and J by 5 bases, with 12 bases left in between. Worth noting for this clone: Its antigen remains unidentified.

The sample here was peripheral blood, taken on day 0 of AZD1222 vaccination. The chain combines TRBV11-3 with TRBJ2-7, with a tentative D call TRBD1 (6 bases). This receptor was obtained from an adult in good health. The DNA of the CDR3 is TGTGCCAGCAGCTCTACAGGGTGGGACGAGCAGTACTTC. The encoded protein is CASSSTGWDEQYF.